Shown below are 10 T cell receptor beta chains from a single sample sequenced in a study of cytomegalovirus exposure and HLA in healthy donors. PCR employed 60 Vbeta and 13 Jbeta primers. The assay was immunoSEQ multiplex PCR, and TCRdb's table has in-frame clones only and misses some. The sample carries about 74,000 clones, over 60% recorded once. The material sequenced was PBMCs. The receptors were gathered from a woman aged 40-49 years in good health and CMV-seropositive.

This chain uses TRBV6-5 with TRBJ2-6; the match to TRBD1 covers 10 bases. The germline gives CDR1 MNHEY, CDR2 SVGAGI. CDR3 length equals 14 residues. The J segment lost 10 bases and the V segment lost 2 bases, leaving 2 bases of the junction unmatched. This CDR3 is CASSYEGQGNVLTF. CDR3 nucleotide sequence: TGTGCCAGCAGTTACGAGGGACAGGGGAACGTCCTGACTTTC.

The chain employs TRBV29-1 and TRBJ1-2; possibly TRBD1 for D (5 bases). V was trimmed by 5 bases and J by 7 bases, leaving 14 bases between them. In germline, CDR1 is SQVTM, CDR2 ANQGSEA. CDR3 size: 12 residues. The DNA for the CDR3 is TGCAGCGTTACTCAGGGAAGTTCTGGCTACACCTTC. Translated, it gives CSVTQGSSGYTF.

J is TRBJ1-5 and V is TRBV6-1; D uncertain. Trimming stripped 7 bases from V and 7 bases from J, with 17 bases between. CDR1 is MNHNS, CDR2 SASEGT, per germline. The CDR3 contains 14 residues. Here the CDR3 reads CASKPPVDGQPQHF. CDR3 coding DNA: TGTGCCAGCAAACCCCCCGTAGACGGGCAGCCCCAGCATTTT.

The CDR3 nucleotides are TGCAGCGTTGTAGGGGAAACCTACGAGCAGTACTTC. Translation: CSVVGETYEQYF. This chain links TRBV29-1 with TRBJ2-7; a weak D match, TRBD1 (5 bases). The V end lost 4 bases, the J end lost 2 bases, and 9 bases lay between the germline ends. The CDR3 runs to 12 residues. The germline V gene encodes CDR1 SQVTM and CDR2 ANQGSEA.

The chain combines TRBV2 with TRBJ1-2; no clear D gene. CDR1 and CDR2 from the germline V gene are SNHLY and FYNNEI. Trimming took off 2 bases at V and 7 bases at J, with 5 bases between the two ends. The CDR3 has 11 residues. The CDR3 protein is CASSERVGYTF. CDR3 sequence (DNA): TGTGCCAGCAGTGAACGAGTTGGCTACACCTTC.

The rearrangement links TRBV5-6 to TRBJ2-1; 9 nucleotides match TRBD1. The CDR3 length is 15 residues. Germline V gene data show CDR1 as SGHDT and CDR2 as YYEEEE. Germline trimming cut 4 bases from V and 8 bases from J; bases unmatched to any gene: 10. The CDR3 loop is CASSLPGQGRDEQFF. In DNA form, the CDR3 reads TGTGCCAGCAGCCTCCCAGGACAGGGGCGTGATGAGCAGTTCTTC.

This clone has a handful of counts. The chain recombines TRBV7-8 with TRBJ2-1, with D possibly being TRBD2 (6 bases). The germline V gene has CDR1 SGHVS and CDR2 FQNEAQ. The V end lost 5 bases, the J end lost 9 bases, and 17 bases lay between the germline ends. The CDR3 is 14 amino acids. This chain's CDR3 is CASSGRETDSEQFF. For the CDR3, the DNA is TGTGCCAGCAGCGGTCGGGAGACGGATAGTGAGCAGTTCTTC.

The rearrangement links TRBV10-3 to TRBJ2-7; 10 nucleotides agree with TRBD2. CDR1 ENHRY and CDR2 SYGVKD come from the germline V gene. The CDR3 length is 14 residues. Unmatched junction bases numbered 8, after V lost 10 bases and J lost 2 bases. CDR3 residues: CATSAGTSAYEQYF. CDR3 coding DNA: TGTGCCACGTCCGCCGGGACTAGCGCCTACGAGCAGTACTTC.

This clone was picked up one time. The rearrangement joins TRBV28 to TRBJ2-3, with 15 bases matching TRBD2. The CDR3 contains 15 residues. V lost 5 bases to trimming and J lost 10 bases; unmatched junction nucleotides: 7. Germline assignment: CDR1 MDHEN and CDR2 SYDVKM. In nucleotides, the CDR3 is TGTGCCAGCAGTAATGGACTAGCGGGGGGGCAGCCGCAGTATTTT. Translation gives CASSNGLAGGQPQYF.

The rearrangement uses TRBV19 and TRBJ1-4; D gene ambiguous. V shed 5 bases and J shed 0 bases, with 7 bases lying between them. The CDR3 covers 14 residues. The germline gives CDR1 LNHDA, CDR2 SQIVND (reference sequence). The CDR3 here is CASSGVATNEKLFF. The CDR3 bases are TGTGCCAGTAGTGGAGTTGCAACTAATGAAAAACTGTTTTTT. Full variable domain (missing parts from reference TRBV19 and TRBJ1-4): DGGITQSPKYLFRKEGQNVTLSCEQNLNHDAMYWYRQDPGQGLRLIYYSQIVNDFQKGDIAEGYSVSREKKESFPLTVTSAQKNPTAFYLCASSGVATNEKLFFGSGTQLSVL.